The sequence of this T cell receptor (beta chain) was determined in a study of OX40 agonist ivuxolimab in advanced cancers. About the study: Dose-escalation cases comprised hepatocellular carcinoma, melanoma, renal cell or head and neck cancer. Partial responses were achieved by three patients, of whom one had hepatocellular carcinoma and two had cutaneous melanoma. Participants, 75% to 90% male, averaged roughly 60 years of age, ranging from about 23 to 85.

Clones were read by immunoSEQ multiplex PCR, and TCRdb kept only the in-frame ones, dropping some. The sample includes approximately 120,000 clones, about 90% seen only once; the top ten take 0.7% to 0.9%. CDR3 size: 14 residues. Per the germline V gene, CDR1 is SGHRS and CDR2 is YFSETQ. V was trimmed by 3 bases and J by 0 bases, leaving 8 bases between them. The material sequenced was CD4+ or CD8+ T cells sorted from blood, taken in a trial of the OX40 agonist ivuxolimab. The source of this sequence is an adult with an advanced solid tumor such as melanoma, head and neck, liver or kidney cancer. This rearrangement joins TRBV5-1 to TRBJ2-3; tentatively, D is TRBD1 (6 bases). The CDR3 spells CASSWDTSTDTQYF. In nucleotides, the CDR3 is TGCGCCAGCAGCTGGGACACTAGCACAGATACGCAGTATTTT.